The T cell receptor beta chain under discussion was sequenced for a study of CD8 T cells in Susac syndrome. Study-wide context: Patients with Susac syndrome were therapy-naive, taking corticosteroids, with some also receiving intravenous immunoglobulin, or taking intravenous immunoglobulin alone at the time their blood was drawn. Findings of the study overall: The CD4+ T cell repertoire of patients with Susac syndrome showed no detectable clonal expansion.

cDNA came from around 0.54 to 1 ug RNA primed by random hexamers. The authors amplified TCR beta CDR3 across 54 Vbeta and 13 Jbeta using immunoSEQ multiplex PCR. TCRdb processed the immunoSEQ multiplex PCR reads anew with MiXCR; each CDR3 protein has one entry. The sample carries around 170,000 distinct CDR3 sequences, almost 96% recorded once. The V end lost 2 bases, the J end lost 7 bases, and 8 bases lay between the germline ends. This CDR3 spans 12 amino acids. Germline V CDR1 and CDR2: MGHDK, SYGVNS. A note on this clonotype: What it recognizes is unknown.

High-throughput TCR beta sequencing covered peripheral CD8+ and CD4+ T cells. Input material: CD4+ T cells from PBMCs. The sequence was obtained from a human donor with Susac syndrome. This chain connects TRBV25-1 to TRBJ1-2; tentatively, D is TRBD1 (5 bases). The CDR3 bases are TGTGCCAGCAGTGAAGGGGGGGTTGGCTACACCTTC. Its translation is CASSEGGVGYTF.